This passage covers 2 T cell receptor beta chains from one sample sequenced in a study of cytotoxic CD8 clonotypes in ibrutinib-treated CLL. Assay: immunoSEQ multiplex PCR; the TCRdb copy retains only in-frame clones and omits some. Counted here are about 86,000 clones, 70% to 90% occurring once; the ten biggest clones make up roughly 5.4%. Material: PBMCs, obtained before ibrutinib treatment. The receptors derive from a human donor with chronic lymphocytic leukemia.

This chain connects TRBV5-1 to TRBJ1-3; D perhaps matches TRBD1 (6 bases). CDR1 and CDR2 (germline): SGHRS, YFSETQ. The CDR3 totals 14 residues. Trimming left V 4 bases short and J 4 bases short, with 12 bases between. The CDR3 sequence is CASSGGTTGNTIYF. In DNA, the CDR3 is TGCGCCAGCAGCGGCGGGACAACGGGAAACACCATATATTTT.

The chain couples TRBV10-3 to TRBJ1-2; D remains unclear. Germline V lookup: CDR1 ENHRY, CDR2 SYGVKD. Trimming took 2 bases from V and 7 from J, leaving 5 bases between them. The CDR3 is made up of 11 amino acids. The CDR3 reads CAISEGIGYTF. Here the CDR3 DNA reads TGTGCCATCAGTGAGGGGATTGGCTACACCTTC.